The 6 T cell receptor beta chains given below trace back to one sample, sequenced in a study of OX40 agonist ivuxolimab in advanced cancers. Profiling relied on immunoSEQ multiplex PCR, and the TCRdb table lists in-frame clones only, not all of them. The repertoire holds roughly 100,000 clones, with about 90% as singletons. Sequenced here: CD4+ or CD8+ T cells sorted from blood, sampled in a trial of the OX40 agonist ivuxolimab. The source is an adult with an advanced solid tumor such as melanoma, head and neck, liver or kidney cancer.

V gene TRBV7-8 combines with J gene TRBJ1-5, with D hard to call. V was pared by 5 bases and J by 3 bases, with 8 bases between. Germline values: CDR1 SGHVS, CDR2 FQNEAQ. The CDR3 extends over 13 amino acids. The CDR3 here is CASSPAPNQPQHF. In DNA, the CDR3 is TGTGCCAGCAGCCCCGCCCCCAATCAGCCCCAGCATTTT.

The chain links TRBV4-3 to TRBJ1-5, with TRBD1 as a possible D gene (6 bases). CDR1 and CDR2 from the germline V gene are LGHNA and YSLEER. This CDR3 is 15 amino acids long. Trimming left V 0 bases short and J 1 base short, with 7 bases between. The CDR3: CASSQDQGSNQPQHF. Here the CDR3 DNA reads TGCGCCAGCAGCCAAGATCAGGGGAGCAATCAGCCCCAGCATTTT.

The V and J genes are TRBV9 and TRBJ2-1; D unresolved. This CDR3 is 13 amino acids long. V was cut by 3 bases and J by 7 bases, with 11 bases left in between. The V gene's germline CDR1 is SGDLS and CDR2 YYNGEE. The CDR3 here is CASSDVWGNEQFF. DNA for the CDR3: TGTGCCAGCAGCGATGTCTGGGGTAATGAGCAGTTCTTC.

This rearrangement joins TRBV5-1 to TRBJ1-1, with D hard to call. Trimming took 1 base from V and 0 from J, leaving 13 bases between them. The CDR3 has 16 amino acids. CDR1 SGHRS and CDR2 YFSETQ come from the germline V gene. CDR3 protein: CASSLSSRRMNTEAFF. CDR3 nucleotides: TGCGCCAGCAGCTTGTCCTCTCGGCGGATGAACACTGAAGCTTTCTTT.

The rearrangement joins TRBV29-1 to TRBJ1-4; D is possibly TRBD1 (5 bases). V was trimmed by 4 bases and J by 5 bases, leaving 11 bases between them. CDR1 is SQVTM, CDR2 ANQGSEA, per germline. There are 13 residues in the CDR3. CDR3 region: CSVVQGLNEKLFF. The CDR3 DNA follows: TGCAGCGTTGTGCAGGGCTTGAATGAAAAACTGTTTTTT.

The chain employs TRBV18 and TRBJ2-2; D ambiguous. Trimming left V 6 bases short and J 0 bases short, with 2 bases between. This CDR3 spans 12 amino acids. The germline CDR1 and CDR2 sequences are KGHSH and LQKENI. CDR3 DNA: TGTGCCAGCTCTTCGAACACCGGGGAGCTGTTTTTT. Its protein is CASSSNTGELFF.